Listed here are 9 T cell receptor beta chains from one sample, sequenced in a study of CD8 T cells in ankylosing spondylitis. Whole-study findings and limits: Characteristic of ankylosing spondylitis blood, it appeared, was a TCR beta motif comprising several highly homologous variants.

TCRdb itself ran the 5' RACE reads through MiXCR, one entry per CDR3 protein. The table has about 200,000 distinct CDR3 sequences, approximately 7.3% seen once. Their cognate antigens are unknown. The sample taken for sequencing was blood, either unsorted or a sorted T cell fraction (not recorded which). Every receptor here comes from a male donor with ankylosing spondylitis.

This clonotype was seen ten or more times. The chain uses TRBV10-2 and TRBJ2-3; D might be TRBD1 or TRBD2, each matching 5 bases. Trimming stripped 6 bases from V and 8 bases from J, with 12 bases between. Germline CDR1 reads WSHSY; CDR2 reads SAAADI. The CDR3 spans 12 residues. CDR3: CASRGVIPTQYF. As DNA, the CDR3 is TGCGCCAGCAGGGGGGTGATCCCTACGCAGTATTTT.

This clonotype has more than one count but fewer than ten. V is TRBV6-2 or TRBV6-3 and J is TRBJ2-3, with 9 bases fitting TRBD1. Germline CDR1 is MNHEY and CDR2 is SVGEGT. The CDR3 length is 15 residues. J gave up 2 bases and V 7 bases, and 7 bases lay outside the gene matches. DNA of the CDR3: TGTGCCAGCACCCCCGGGACAGGGATCACAGATACGCAGTATTTT. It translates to CASTPGTGITDTQYF.

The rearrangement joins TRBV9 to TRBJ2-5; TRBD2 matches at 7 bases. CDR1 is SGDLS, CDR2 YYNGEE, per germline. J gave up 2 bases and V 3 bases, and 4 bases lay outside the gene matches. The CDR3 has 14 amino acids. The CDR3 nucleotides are TGTGCCAGCAGCGGAGCGGGGTCTCAAGAGACCCAGTACTTC. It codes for CASSGAGSQETQYF.

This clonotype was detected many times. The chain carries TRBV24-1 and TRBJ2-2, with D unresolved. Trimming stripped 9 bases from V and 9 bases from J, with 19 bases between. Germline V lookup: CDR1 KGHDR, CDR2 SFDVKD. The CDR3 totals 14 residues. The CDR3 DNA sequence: TGTGCCACCGGTTGGTCCGGAGATGGCAGGGAGCTGTTTTTT. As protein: CATGWSGDGRELFF.

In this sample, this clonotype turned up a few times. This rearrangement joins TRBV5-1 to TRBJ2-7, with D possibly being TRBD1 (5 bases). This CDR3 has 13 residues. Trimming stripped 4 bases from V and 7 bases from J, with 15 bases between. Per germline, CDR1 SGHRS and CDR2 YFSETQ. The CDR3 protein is CASSPGPGWEQYF. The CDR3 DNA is TGCGCCAGCAGCCCAGGACCAGGGTGGGAGCAGTACTTC.

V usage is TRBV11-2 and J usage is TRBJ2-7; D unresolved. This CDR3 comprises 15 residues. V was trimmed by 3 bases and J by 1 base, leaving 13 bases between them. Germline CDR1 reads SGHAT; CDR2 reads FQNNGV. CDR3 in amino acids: CASSFQSLRSYEQYF. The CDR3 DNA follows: TGTGCCAGCAGCTTCCAAAGCCTTCGGTCCTACGAGCAGTACTTC.

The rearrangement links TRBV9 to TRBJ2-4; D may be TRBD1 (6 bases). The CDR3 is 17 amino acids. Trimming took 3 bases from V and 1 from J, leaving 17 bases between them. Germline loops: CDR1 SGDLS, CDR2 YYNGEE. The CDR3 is CASSEFTGPAAKNIQYF. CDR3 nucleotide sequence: TGTGCCAGCAGCGAGTTCACAGGGCCGGCCGCCAAAAACATTCAGTACTTC.

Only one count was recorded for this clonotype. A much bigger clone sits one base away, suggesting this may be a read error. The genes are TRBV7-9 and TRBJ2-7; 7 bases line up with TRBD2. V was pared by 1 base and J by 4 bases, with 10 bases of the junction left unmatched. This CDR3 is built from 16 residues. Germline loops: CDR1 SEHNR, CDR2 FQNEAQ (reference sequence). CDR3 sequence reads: CASSLGEGTPTYEQYF. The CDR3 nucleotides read TGTGCCAGCAGCTTAGGGGAGGGTACCCCTACTTACGAGCAGTACTTC.

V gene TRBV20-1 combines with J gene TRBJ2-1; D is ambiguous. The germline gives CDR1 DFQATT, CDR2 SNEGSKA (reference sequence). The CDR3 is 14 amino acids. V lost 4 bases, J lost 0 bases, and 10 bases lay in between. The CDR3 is CSATTVNSYNEQFF. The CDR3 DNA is TGCAGTGCTACCACAGTGAACTCCTACAATGAGCAGTTCTTC.